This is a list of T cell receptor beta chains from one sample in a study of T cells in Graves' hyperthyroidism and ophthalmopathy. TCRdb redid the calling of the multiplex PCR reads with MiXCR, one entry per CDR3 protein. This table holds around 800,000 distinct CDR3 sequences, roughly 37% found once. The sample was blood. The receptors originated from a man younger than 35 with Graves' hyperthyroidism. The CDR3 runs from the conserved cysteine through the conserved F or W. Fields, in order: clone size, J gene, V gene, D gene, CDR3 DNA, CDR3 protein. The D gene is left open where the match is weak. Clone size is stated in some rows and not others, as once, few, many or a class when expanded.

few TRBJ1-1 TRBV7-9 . TGTGCCAGCAGCTCGGTTCGGGGTTTCACTGAAGCTTTCTTT CASSSVRGFTEAFF
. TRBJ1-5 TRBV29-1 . TGCAGCTTGGGGGCAGGACCTGATCAGCCCCAGCATTTT CSLGAGPDQPQHF
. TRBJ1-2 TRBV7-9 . TGTGCCAGCAGCCCCTCCCCGCTCGACCCCGATGGCTACACCTTC CASSPSPLDPDGYTF
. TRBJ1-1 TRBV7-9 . TGTGCCAGCAGCTTAGTCGTTGTTGGGAACACTGAAGCTTTCTTT CASSLVVVGNTEAFF
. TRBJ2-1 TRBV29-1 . TGCAGCGTGGCCAAGGGAGATGAGCAGTTCTTC CSVAKGDEQFF
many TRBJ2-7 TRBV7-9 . TGTGCCAGCAGCTCGACGGACCTTAGAACTTACGAGCAGTACTTC CASSSTDLRTYEQYF
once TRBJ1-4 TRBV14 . TGTGCCAGCAGTCCCCGGGGAGGGGGTTCAACTAATGAAAAACTGTTTTTT CASSPRGGGSTNEKLFF
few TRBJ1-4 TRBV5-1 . TGCGCCAGCAATAGGGACCTCGGGGAAAAACTGTTTTTT CASNRDLGEKLFF
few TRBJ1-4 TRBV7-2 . TGTGCCAGCAGCTTAGCGAGGGCACGAGCTAATGAAAAACTGTTTTTT CASSLARARANEKLFF
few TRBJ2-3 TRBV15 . TGTGCCACCAGCAGAGCCAATTCCGGGGGAGATACGCAGTATTTT CATSRANSGGDTQYF
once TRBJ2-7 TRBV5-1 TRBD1 TGCGCCAGCAGCTCTACAGACAGGGTCTACGAGCAGTACTTC CASSSTDRVYEQYF
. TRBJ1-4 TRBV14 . TGTGCCAGCAGCCATATCGGGAACAGCGAAAAACTGTTTTTT CASSHIGNSEKLFF
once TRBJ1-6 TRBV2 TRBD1 TGTGCCAGCAGTGAAACAGGGGTGGCACCCCTCCACTTT CASSETGVAPLHF
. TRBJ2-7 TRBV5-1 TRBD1 TGCGCCAGCAGCTTGGGGGACAGCGGAGAGCAGTACTTC CASSLGDSGEQYF
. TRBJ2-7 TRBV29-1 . TGCAGCGTTGAAGATGGCAGCTCCTGCGAGCAGTACTTC CSVEDGSSCEQYF
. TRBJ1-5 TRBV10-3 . TGTGCCATCAGTGAGAAGGGGCGAGATAGCAATCAGCCCCAGCATTTT CAISEKGRDSNQPQHF
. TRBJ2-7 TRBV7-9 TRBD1 TGTGCCAGCAGCTTCGGAAGACAGGGGGACCCCCACGAGCAGTACTTC CASSFGRQGDPHEQYF
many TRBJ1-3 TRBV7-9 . TGTGCCAGCAGCTCCCCTGGAGCTGGAAACACCATATATTTT CASSSPGAGNTIYF
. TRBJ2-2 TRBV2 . TGTGCCAGCAGTGAATCCGGGTATTCCGGGGAGCTGTTTTTT CASSESGYSGELFF
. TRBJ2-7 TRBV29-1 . TGCAGCGTTTACGGTCAGTACTTC CSVYGQYF
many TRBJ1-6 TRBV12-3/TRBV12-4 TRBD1 TGTGCCACAGGGACAGGGCTTTCACCCCTCCACTTT CATGTGLSPLHF
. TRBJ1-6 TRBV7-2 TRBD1 TGTGCCAGCAGCCCACAGGGGAGGAATTCACCCCTCCACTTT CASSPQGRNSPLHF
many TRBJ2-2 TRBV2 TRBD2 TGTGCCAGCAGTGCGAGACTAGCCGCGGCGGGGGAGCTGTTTTTT CASSARLAAAGELFF
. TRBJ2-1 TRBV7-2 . TGTGCCAGCCGACCGATGGGTGGGCTATCCAATGAGCAGTTCTTC CASRPMGGLSNEQFF
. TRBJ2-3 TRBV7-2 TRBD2 TGTGCCAGCAGCTTATTCGGCGGGAGTGCAGATACGCAGTATTTT CASSLFGGSADTQYF
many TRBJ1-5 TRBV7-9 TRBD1 TGTGCCAGCAGCATGGACAGGGAGGCACAGCCCCAGCATTTT CASSMDREAQPQHF
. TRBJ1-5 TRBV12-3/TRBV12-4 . TGTGCCAGCAGTTTGGGCTTGCGGGAGACCCAGCATTTT CASSLGLRETQHF
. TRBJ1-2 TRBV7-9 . TGTGCCAGCAGCTCGGGACTGCCTAACTATGGCTACACCTTC CASSSGLPNYGYTF
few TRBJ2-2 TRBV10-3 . TGTGCCAGCAGTTACTCGCTAAGGAACACCGGGGAGCTGTTTTTT CASSYSLRNTGELFF
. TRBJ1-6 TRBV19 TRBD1 TGTGCCAGTAGTATTTGGGACAGCTCCTATAATTCACCCCTCCACTTT CASSIWDSSYNSPLHF
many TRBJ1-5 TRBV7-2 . TGTGCCAGCAGCTTGGGGGATAAGCAGCCCCAGCATTTT CASSLGDKQPQHF
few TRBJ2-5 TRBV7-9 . TGTGCCAGCAGCCCGACAGGGAGGAACACCCAGTACTTC CASSPTGRNTQYF
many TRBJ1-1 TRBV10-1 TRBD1 TGCGCCAGCATGGGGACAGGGACCACTGAAGCTTTCTTT CASMGTGTTEAFF
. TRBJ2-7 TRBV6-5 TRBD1 TGTGCCAGCAGTGAGACAGGGGAATCCTACGAGCAGTACTTC CASSETGESYEQYF
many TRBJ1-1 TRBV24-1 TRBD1 TGTGCCACGGCGGACAGGGATTTCACTGAAGCTTTCTTT CATADRDFTEAFF
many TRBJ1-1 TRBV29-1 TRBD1 TGCAGCGAGAGGGACAGGGAAACGGGACCCGCTTTCTTT CSERDRETGPAFF
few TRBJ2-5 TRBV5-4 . TGTGCCAGCAGCGTCCTAGACCAAGAGACCCAGTACTTC CASSVLDQETQYF
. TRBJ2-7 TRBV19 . TGTGCCTGGAACAGGAGGGTTTACGAGCAGTACTTC CAWNRRVYEQYF
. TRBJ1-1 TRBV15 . TGTGTCACCAGCAGAGGCTGGCCCTCCACTGAAGCTTTCTTT CVTSRGWPSTEAFF
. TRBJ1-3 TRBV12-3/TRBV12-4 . TGTGCCAGCAGTTTTCGGCGTGGCGGGGGGCTTGGAAACACCATATATTTT CASSFRRGGGLGNTIYF
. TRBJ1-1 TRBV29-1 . TGCAGCGCTCCCCGGGCAGGCGAGTCCACTGAAGCTTTCTTT CSAPRAGESTEAFF
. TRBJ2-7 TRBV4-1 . TGCGCCAGCAGCCAAGAATTGGGACTCCAAGTCTACGAGCAGTACTTC CASSQELGLQVYEQYF
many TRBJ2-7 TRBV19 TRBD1 TGTGCCAGTAGTGTCCTGGACAGGGCCCACGAGCAGTACTTC CASSVLDRAHEQYF
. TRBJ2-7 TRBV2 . TGTGCCAGCAGCCAACGGTGGGAACCCTACGAGCAGTACTTC CASSQRWEPYEQYF
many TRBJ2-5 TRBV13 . TGTGCCAGCAGCCCAAACAGCCAAGAGACCCAGTACTTC CASSPNSQETQYF
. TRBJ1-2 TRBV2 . TGTGCCAGCAGTGTGGGACTAAGGGGCTACACCTTC CASSVGLRGYTF
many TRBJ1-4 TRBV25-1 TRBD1 TGTGCCAGCACGGACAGGATTAATGAAAAACTGTTTTTT CASTDRINEKLFF
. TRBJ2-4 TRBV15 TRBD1 TGTGCCACCAGCAGAGCGGGACAGGACGGCAAGGACATTCAGTACTTC CATSRAGQDGKDIQYF
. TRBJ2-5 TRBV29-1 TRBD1 TGCAGCGTTGTTAGGACAGGGGCAGCGGAGACCCAGTACTTC CSVVRTGAAETQYF